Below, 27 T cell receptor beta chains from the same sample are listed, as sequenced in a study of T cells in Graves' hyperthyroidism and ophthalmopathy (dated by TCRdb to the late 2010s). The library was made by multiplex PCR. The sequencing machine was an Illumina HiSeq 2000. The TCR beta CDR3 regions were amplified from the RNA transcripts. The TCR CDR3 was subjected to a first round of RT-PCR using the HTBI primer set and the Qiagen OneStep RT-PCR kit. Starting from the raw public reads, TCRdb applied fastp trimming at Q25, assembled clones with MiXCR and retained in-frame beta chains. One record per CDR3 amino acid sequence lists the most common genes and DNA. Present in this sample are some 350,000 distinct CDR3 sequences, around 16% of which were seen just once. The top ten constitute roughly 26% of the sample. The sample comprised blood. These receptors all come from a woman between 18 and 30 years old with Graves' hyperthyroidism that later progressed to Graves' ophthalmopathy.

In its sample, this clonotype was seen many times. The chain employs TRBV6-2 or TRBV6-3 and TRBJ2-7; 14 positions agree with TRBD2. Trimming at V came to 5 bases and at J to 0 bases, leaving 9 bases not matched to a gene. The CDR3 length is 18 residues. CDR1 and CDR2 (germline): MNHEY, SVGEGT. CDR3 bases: TGTGCCAGCAGTCGGACTAGCGGGAGGCCCTTGAGCTCCTACGAGCAGTACTTC. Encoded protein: CASSRTSGRPLSSYEQYF.

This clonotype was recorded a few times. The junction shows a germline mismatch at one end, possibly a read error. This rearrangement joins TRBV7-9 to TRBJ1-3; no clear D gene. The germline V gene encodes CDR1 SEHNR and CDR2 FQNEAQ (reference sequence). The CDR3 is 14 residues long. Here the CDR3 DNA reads TGTGCCACCAGCAGTGGCCGTCCTGGAAACACCATATATTTT. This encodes CATSSGRPGNTIYF.

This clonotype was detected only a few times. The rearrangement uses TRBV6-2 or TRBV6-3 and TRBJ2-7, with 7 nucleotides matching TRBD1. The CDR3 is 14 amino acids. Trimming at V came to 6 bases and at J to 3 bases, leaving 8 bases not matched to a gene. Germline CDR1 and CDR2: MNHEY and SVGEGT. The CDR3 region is CASRGRDSLYEQYF. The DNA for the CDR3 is TGTGCCAGCAGGGGCCGGGACAGTCTCTACGAGCAGTACTTC.

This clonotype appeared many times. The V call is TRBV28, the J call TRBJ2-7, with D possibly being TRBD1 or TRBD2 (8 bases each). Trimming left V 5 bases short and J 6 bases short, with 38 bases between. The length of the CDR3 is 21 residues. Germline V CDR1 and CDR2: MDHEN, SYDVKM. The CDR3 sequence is CASSTLHRDRRSHSGIPEQYF. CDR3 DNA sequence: TGTGCCAGCAGTACGCTCCACCGGGACAGGCGATCTCATAGCGGGATCCCCGAGCAGTACTTC. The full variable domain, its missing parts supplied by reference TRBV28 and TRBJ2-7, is DVKVTQSSRYLVKRTGEKVFLECVQDMDHENMFWYRQDPGLGLRLIYFSYDVKMKEKGDIPEGYSVSREKKERFSLILESASTNQTSMYLCASSTLHRDRRSHSGIPEQYFGPGTRLTVT.

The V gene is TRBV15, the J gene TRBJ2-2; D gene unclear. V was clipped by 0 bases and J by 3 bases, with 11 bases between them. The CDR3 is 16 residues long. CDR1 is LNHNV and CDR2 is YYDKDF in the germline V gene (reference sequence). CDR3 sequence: CATSRDGPPDTGELFF. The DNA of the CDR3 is TGTGCCACCAGCAGAGATGGACCGCCGGACACCGGGGAGCTGTTTTTT.

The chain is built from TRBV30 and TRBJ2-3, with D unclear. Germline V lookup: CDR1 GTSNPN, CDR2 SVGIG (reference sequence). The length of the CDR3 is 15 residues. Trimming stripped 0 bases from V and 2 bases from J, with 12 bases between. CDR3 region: CAWSVPGLDTDTQYF. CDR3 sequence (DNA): TGTGCCTGGAGTGTACCGGGTCTAGACACAGATACGCAGTATTTT.

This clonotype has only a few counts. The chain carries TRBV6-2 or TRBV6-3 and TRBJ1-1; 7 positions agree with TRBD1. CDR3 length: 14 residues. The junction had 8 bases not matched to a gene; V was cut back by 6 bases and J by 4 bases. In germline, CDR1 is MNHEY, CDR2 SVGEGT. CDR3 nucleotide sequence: TGTGCCAGCAGCGAGGGGGCGCAGGGCACTGAAGCTTTCTTT. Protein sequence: CASSEGAQGTEAFF.

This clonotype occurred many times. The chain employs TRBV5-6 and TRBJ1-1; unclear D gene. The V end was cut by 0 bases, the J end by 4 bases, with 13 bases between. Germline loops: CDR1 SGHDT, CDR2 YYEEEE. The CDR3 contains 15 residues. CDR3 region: CASSLEIRVGTEAFF. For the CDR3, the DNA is TGTGCCAGCAGCTTGGAGATTAGGGTTGGCACTGAAGCTTTCTTT.

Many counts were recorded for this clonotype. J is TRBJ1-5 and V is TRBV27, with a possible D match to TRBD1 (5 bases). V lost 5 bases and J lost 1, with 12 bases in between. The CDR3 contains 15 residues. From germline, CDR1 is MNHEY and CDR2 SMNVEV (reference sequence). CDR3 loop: CASSGVWGSNQPQHF. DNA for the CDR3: TGTGCCAGCAGTGGAGTCTGGGGGAGCAATCAGCCCCAGCATTTT.

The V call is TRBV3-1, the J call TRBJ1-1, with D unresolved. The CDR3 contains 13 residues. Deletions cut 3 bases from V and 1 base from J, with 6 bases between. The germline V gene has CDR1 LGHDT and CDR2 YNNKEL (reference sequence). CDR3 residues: CASSHLENTEAFF. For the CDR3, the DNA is TGTGCCAGCAGCCACCTCGAGAACACTGAAGCTTTCTTT.

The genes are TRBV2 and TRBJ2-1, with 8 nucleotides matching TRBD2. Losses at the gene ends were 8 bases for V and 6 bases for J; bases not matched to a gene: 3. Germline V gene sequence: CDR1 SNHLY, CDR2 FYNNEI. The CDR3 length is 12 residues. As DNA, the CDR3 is TGTGCCAGCCGGGAGGGGCTCAATGAGCAGTTCTTC. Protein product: CASREGLNEQFF. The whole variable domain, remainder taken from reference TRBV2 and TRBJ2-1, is EPEVTQTPSHQVTQMGQEVILRCVPISNHLYFYWYRQILGQKVEFLVSFYNNEISEKSEIFDDQFSVERPDGSNFTLKIRSTKLEDSAMYFCASREGLNEQFFGPGTRLTVL.

The CDR3 DNA is TGTGCCAGCACCTCGAGGGAGGGCTCCTACGAGCAGTACTTC. Translated: CASTSREGSYEQYF. The J gene is TRBJ2-7, the V gene TRBV6-1; 7 nucleotides line up with TRBD2. The V segment lost 7 bases and the J segment 0 bases; nucleotides outside the gene matches: 6. The CDR3 loop spans 14 amino acids. Germline-derived CDR1 and CDR2 are MNHNS and SASEGT.

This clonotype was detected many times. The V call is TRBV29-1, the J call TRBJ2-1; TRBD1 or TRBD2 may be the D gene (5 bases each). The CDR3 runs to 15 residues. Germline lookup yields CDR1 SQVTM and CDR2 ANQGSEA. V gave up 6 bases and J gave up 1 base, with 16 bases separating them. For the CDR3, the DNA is TGCAGCGTCCCCTGGGGGAGCAGGTCCTACAATGAGCAGTTCTTC. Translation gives CSVPWGSRSYNEQFF.

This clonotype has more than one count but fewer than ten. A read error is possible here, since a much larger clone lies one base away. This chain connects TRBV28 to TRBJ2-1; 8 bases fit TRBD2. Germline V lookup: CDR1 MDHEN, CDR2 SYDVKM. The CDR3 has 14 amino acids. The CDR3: CASSQREHYNKQFF. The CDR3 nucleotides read TGTGCCAGCAGTCAGCGGGAGCACTACAATAAGCAGTTCTTC.

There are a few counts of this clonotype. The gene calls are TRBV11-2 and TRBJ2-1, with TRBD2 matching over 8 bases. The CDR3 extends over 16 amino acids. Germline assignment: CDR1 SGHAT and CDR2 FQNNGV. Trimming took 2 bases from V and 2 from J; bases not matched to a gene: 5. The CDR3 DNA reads TGTGCCAGCAGCTTAAGGACGGGAGGGACCTACAATGAGCAGTTCTTC. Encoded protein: CASSLRTGGTYNEQFF.

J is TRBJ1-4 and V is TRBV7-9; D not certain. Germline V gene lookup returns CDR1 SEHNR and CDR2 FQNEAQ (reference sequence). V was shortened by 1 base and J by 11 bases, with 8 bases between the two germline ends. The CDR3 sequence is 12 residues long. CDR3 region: CASSLEQRKLFF. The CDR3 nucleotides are TGTGCCAGCAGCTTAGAACAGAGGAAACTGTTTTTT. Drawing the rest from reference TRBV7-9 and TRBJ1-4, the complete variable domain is DTGVSQNPRHKITKRGQNVTFRCDPISEHNRLYWYRQTLGQGPEFLTYFQNEAQLEKSRLLSDRFSAERPKGSFSTLEIQRTEQGDSAMYLCASSLEQRKLFFGSGTQLSVL.

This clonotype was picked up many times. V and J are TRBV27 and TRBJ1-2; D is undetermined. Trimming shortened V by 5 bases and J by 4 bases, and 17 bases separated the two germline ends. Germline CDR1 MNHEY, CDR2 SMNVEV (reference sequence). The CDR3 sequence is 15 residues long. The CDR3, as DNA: TGTGCCAGCAGTCCTCTTCCTAAATTGGGCTATGGCTACACCTTC. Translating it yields CASSPLPKLGYGYTF.

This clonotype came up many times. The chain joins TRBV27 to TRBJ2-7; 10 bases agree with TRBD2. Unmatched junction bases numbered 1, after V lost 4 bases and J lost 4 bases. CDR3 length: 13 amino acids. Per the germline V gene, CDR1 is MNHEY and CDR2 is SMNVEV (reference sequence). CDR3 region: CASSSSGRYEQYF. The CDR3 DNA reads TGTGCCAGCAGTTCTAGCGGGAGATACGAGCAGTACTTC.

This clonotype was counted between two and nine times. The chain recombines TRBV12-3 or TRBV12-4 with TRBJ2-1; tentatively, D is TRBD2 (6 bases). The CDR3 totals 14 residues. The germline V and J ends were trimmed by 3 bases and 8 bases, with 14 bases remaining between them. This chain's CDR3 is CASSFRGGGDEQFF. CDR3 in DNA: TGTGCCAGCAGTTTCCGCGGAGGCGGGGATGAGCAGTTCTTC.

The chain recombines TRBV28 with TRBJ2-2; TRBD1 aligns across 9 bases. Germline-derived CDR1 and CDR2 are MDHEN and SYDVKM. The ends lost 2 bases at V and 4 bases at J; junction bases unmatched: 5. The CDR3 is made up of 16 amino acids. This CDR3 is CASSLGTGTSTGELFF. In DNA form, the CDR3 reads TGTGCCAGCAGTTTAGGGACAGGGACGAGCACCGGGGAGCTGTTTTTT.

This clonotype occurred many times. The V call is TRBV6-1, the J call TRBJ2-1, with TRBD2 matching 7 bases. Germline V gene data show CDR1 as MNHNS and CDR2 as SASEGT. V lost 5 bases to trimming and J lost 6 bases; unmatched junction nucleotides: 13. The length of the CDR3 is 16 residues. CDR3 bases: TGTGCCAGCAGTTATCTTGCGGGAGCGGGACCCAATGAGCAGTTCTTC. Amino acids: CASSYLAGAGPNEQFF.

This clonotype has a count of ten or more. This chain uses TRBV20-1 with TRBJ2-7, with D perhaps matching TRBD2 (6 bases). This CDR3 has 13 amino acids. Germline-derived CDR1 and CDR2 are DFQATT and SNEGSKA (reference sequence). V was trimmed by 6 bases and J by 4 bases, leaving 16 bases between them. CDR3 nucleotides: TGCAGTGCCCGGGGACTGGGCCATTACGAGCAGTACTTC. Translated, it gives CSARGLGHYEQYF.

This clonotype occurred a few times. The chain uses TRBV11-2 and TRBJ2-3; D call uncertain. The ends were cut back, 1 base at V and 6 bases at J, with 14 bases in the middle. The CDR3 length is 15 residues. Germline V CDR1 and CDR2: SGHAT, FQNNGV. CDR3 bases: TGTGCCAGCAGCTTAGGGGAAGGCCCCCATGATACGCAGTATTTT. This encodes CASSLGEGPHDTQYF.

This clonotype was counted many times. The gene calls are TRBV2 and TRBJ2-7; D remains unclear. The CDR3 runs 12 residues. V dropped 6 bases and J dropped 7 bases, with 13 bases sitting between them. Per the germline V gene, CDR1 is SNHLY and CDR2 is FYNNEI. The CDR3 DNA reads TGTGCCAGCAGGGCCGAGGTGAGAGAGCAGTACTTC. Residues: CASRAEVREQYF.

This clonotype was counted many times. The CDR3 DNA follows: TGTGCCAGCATCAGCTACGAGCAGTACTTC. It translates to CASISYEQYF. V is TRBV28 and J is TRBJ2-7, with no clear D. This CDR3 has 10 residues. V was clipped by 7 bases and J by 3 bases, with 4 bases between them. Germline assignment: CDR1 MDHEN and CDR2 SYDVKM.

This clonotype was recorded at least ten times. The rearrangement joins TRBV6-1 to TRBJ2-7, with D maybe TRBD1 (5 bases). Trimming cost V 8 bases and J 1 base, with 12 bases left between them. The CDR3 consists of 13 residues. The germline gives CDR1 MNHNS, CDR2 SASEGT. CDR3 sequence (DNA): TGTGCCAGCGGAAGGGGCCCTTCCTACGAGCAGTACTTC. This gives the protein CASGRGPSYEQYF.

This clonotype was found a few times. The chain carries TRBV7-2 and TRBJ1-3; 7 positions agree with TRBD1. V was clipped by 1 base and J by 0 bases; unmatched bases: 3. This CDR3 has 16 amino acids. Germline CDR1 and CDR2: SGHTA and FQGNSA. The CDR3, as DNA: TGTGCCAGCAGCTTAGAGGGGACAGCCTCTGGAAACACCATATATTTT. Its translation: CASSLEGTASGNTIYF.